The T cell receptor beta chain under discussion was sequenced for a study of HIV-infected patients and healthy controls. V was clipped by 6 bases and J by 1 base, with 9 bases between them. The CDR3 sequence is 13 residues long. CDR1 and CDR2 (germline): SGHTA, FQGNSA. TCRdb reprocessed the 5' RACE reads via MiXCR and lists one record per CDR3 protein. The sample lists about 67,000 distinct CDR3 sequences, about 15% occurring once. This receptor was obtained from a human donor in good health. Material for sequencing was CD4+ T cells from blood. This chain links TRBV7-2 with TRBJ1-1, with D unclear. CDR3 loop: CASRFTKNTEAFF. Written as DNA, the CDR3 is TGTGCCAGCAGATTTACAAAGAACACTGAAGCTTTCTTT. The full variable domain, completed using reference TRBV7-2 and TRBJ1-1, is GAGVSQSPSNKVTEKGKDVELRCDPISGHTALYWYRQSLGQGLEFLIYFQGNSAPDKSGLPSDRFSAERTGGSVSTLTIQRTQQEDSAVYLCASRFTKNTEAFFGQGTRLTVV.